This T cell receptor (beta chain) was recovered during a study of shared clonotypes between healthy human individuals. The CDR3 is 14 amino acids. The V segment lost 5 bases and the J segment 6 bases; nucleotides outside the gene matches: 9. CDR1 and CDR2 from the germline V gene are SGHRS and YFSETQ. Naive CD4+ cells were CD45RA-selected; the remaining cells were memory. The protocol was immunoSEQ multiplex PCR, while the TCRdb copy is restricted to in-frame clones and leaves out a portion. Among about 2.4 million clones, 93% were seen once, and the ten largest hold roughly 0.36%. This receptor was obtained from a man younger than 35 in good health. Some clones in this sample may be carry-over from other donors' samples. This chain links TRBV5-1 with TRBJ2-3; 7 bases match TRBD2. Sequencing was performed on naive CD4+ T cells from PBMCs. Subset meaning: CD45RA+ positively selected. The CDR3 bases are TGCGCCAGCAGTCTAGCGGTAGGGCCCGATACGCAGTATTTT. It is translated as CASSLAVGPDTQYF. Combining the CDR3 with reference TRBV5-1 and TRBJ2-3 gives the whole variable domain KAGVTQTPRYLIKTRGQQVTLSCSPISGHRSVSWYQQTPGQGLQFLFEYFSETQRNKGNFPGRFSGRQFSNSRSEMNVSTLELGDSALYLCASSLAVGPDTQYFGPGTRLTVL.